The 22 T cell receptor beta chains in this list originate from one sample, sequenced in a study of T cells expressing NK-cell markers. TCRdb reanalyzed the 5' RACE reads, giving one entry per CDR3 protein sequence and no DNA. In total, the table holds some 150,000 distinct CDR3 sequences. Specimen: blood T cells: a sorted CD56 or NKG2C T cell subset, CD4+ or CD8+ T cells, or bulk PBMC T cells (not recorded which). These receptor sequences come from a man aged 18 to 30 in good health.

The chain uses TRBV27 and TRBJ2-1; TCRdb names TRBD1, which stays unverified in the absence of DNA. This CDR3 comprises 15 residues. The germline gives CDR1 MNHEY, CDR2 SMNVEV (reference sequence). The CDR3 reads CASSLTAGTYNEQFF.

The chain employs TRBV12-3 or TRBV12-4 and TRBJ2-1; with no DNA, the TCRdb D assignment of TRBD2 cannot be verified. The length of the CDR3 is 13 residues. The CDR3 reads CASNRGRGNEQFF.

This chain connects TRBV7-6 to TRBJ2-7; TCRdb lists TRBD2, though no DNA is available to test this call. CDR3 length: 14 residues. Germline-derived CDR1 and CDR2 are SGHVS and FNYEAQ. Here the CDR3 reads CASSSVAGDPEQYF.

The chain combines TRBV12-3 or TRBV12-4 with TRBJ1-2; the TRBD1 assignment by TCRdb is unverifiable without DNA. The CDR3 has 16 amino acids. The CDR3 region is CASIMTGGFGNYGYTF.

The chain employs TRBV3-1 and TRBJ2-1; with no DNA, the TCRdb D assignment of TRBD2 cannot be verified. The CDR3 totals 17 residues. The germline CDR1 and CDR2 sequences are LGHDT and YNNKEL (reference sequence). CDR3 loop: CASSQGTSGPSYNEQFF.

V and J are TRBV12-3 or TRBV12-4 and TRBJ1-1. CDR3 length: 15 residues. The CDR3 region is CASSLAPAVNTEAFF.

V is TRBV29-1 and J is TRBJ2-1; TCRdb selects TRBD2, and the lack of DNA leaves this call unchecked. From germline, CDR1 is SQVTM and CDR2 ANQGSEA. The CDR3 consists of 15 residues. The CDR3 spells CSVEMASGRVTEQFF.

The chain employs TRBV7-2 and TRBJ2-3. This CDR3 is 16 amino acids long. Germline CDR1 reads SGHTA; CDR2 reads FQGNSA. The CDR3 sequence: CASSLEVAVSTDTQYF.

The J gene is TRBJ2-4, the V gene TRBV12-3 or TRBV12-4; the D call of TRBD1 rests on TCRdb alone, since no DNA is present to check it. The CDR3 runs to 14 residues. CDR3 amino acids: CASSLRQGHNIQYF.

CDR3 residues: CATSDPGQGAEETQYF. The rearrangement links TRBV24-1 to TRBJ2-5; TCRdb outputs TRBD1, but without DNA this stays unchecked. The germline V gene has CDR1 KGHDR and CDR2 SFDVKD. The CDR3 sequence is 16 residues long.

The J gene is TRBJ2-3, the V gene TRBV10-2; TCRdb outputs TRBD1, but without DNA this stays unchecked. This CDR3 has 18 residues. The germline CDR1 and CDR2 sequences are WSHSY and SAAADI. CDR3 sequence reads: CASSESARTTVATDTQYF.

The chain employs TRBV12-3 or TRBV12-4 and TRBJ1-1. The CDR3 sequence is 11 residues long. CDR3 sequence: CASSLTSEAFF.

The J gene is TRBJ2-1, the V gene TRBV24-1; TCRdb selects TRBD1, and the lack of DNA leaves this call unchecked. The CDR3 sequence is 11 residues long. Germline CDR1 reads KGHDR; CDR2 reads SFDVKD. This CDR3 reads CATSVGTLLFF.

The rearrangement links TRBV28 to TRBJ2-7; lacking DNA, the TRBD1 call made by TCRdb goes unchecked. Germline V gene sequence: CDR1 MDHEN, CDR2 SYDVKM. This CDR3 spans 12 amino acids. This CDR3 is CASRQDGSEQYF.

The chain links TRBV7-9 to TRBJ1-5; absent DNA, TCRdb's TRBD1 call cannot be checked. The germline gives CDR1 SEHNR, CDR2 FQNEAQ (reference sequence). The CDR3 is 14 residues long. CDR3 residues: CASSPTGQGQPQHF. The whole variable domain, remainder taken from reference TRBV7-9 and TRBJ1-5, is DTGVSQNPRHKITKRGQNVTFRCDPISEHNRLYWYRQTLGQGPEFLTYFQNEAQLEKSRLLSDRFSAERPKGSFSTLEIQRTEQGDSAMYLCASSPTGQGQPQHFGDGTRLSIL.

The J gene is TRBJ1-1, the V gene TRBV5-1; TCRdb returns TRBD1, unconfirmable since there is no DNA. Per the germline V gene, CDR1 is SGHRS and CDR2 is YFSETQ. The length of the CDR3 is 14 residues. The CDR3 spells CASSEGTGHTEAFF.

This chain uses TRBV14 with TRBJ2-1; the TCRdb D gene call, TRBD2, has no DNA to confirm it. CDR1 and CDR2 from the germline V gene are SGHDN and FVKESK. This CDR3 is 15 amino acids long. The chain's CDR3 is CASSTTSGRGNEQFF.

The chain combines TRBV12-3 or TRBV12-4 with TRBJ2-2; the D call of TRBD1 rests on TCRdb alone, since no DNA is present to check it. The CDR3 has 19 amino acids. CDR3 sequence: CASSTTVSPGPTPSGELFF.

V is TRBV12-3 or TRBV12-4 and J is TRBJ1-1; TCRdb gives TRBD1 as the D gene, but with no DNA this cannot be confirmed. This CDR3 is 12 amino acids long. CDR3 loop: CASSSGVGEAFF.

The CDR3 reads CSVGSGLAGADSTGELFF. The chain carries TRBV29-1 and TRBJ2-2; the D call from TCRdb, TRBD2, cannot be confirmed without DNA. CDR1 is SQVTM and CDR2 is ANQGSEA in the germline V gene. This CDR3 contains 18 residues.

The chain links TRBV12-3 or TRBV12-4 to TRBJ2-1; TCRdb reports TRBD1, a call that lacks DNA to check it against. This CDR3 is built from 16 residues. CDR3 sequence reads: CASSLRGQGTNDEQFF.

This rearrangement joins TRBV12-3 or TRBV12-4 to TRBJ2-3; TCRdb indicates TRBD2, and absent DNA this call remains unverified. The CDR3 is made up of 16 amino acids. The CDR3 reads CASSLGTSGITDTQYF.